The 24 T cell receptor beta chains in this list originate from one sample, sequenced in a study of CD8 T cells in Susac syndrome. RNA was extracted with the RNeasy kit, and a quantity of roughly 0.5 to 1 ug was reverse transcribed using random hexamers. TCRdb re-derived calls from the immunoSEQ multiplex PCR reads in MiXCR, one entry per CDR3 protein. The sample carries around 160,000 distinct CDR3 sequences, 90% to 95% recorded once. Sequencing was done on a sample of CD4+ T cells from PBMCs. The receptors stem from a human donor in good health.

The chain joins TRBV7-2 to TRBJ2-7; TRBD1 agrees at 9 bases. The germline V gene has CDR1 SGHTA and CDR2 FQGNSA. The junction had 9 bases not matched to a gene; V was cut back by 6 bases and J by 0 bases. The CDR3 consists of 16 residues. The CDR3 here is CASSSLGTGSSYEQYF. The CDR3 DNA sequence: TGTGCCAGCAGTTCTCTTGGGACAGGGAGCTCCTACGAGCAGTACTTC.

The CDR3 protein is CSVEGLASSTGELFF. The CDR3 bases are TGCAGCGTTGAGGGGCTAGCCTCCAGCACCGGGGAGCTGTTTTTT. V and J are TRBV29-1 and TRBJ2-2; tentatively, D is TRBD1 or TRBD2 (5 bases each). This CDR3 region has 15 residues. Germline V gives CDR1 SQVTM, CDR2 ANQGSEA. Trimming stripped 3 bases from V and 4 bases from J, with 15 bases between.

J is TRBJ2-7 and V is TRBV5-6; tentatively, D is TRBD2 (6 bases). The germline V gene encodes CDR1 SGHDT and CDR2 YYEEEE. V gave up 3 bases and J gave up 2 bases, with 12 bases separating them. The CDR3 spans 14 residues. CDR3 coding DNA: TGTGCCAGCAGCTCGAGACTAGTACCCTACGAGCAGTACTTC. Translated, it gives CASSSRLVPYEQYF.

This chain uses TRBV4-3 with TRBJ2-1; D is undetermined. The V end was cut by 0 bases, the J end by 6 bases, with 9 bases between. The CDR3 spans 14 residues. The germline gives CDR1 LGHNA, CDR2 YSLEER. CDR3 bases: TGCGCCAGCAGCCAAGAGGCGACATCCAATGAGCAGTTCTTC. This sequence encodes CASSQEATSNEQFF.

The V call is TRBV9, the J call TRBJ2-1; maybe TRBD2 (6 bases). Looked up from germline, CDR1 is SGDLS and CDR2 is YYNGEE. This CDR3 is 12 amino acids long. V shed 0 bases and J shed 9 bases, with 7 bases lying between them. CDR3 coding DNA: TGTGCCAGCAGCGTAGTAGCGGCTGAGCAGTTCTTC. This gives the protein CASSVVAAEQFF.

The chain has TRBV7-3 and TRBJ1-2; 9 positions agree with TRBD1. The CDR3 length is 14 residues. Germline-derived CDR1 and CDR2 are SGHTA and FQGTGA. V lost 5 bases, J lost 10 bases, and 11 bases stayed unmatched. The CDR3 nucleotides read TGTGCCAGCAGCGCCGCACCGGGACAGGGTACCTACACCTTC. Translated: CASSAAPGQGTYTF.

The chain uses TRBV4-2 and TRBJ2-2; no clear D gene. The CDR3 sequence is 14 residues long. Trimming pared 1 base from V and 1 base from J, leaving 4 bases between. Germline V CDR1 and CDR2: LGHNA, YNFKEQ. The CDR3: CASSQVGNTGELFF. The CDR3 bases are TGTGCCAGCAGCCAAGTGGGGAACACCGGGGAGCTGTTTTTT.

The rearrangement uses TRBV15 and TRBJ1-1, with unresolved D. Germline V CDR1 and CDR2: LNHNV, YYDKDF (reference sequence). This CDR3 has 13 residues. The germline V and J ends were trimmed by 0 bases and 1 base, with 3 bases remaining between them. The CDR3 DNA reads as TGTGCCACCAGCAGAGACCCGAACACTGAAGCTTTCTTT. Its protein product is CATSRDPNTEAFF.

This chain uses TRBV3-1 with TRBJ1-1; 7 nucleotides align to TRBD1. This CDR3 is 13 amino acids long. Germline CDR1 is LGHDT and CDR2 is YNNKEL (reference sequence). Trimming took 8 bases from V and 2 from J; bases not matched to a gene: 5. CDR3 loop: CASSQGLNTEAFF. The DNA of the CDR3 is TGTGCCAGCTCACAGGGGCTAAACACTGAAGCTTTCTTT.

The V gene is TRBV3-1, the J gene TRBJ2-5; D is unresolved. Trimming removed 0 bases from V and 2 bases from J, with 10 bases in between. The CDR3 length is 15 residues. Germline CDR1 is LGHDT and CDR2 is YNNKEL (reference sequence). As DNA, the CDR3 is TGTGCCAGCAGCCAAGACGAGACAACGCAAGAGACCCAGTACTTC. Translated: CASSQDETTQETQYF.

This chain links TRBV29-1 with TRBJ2-7, with 7 bases aligning to TRBD1. Trimming at V came to 5 bases and at J to 6 bases, leaving 10 bases not matched to a gene. The CDR3 has 13 amino acids. Germline CDR1 and CDR2: SQVTM and ANQGSEA. The CDR3: CSVTAPGGIEQYF. The CDR3 bases are TGCAGCGTTACTGCCCCAGGGGGTATCGAGCAGTACTTC.

V is TRBV20-1 and J is TRBJ2-5; D perhaps matches TRBD2 (5 bases). This CDR3 comprises 16 residues. Germline V CDR1 and CDR2: DFQATT, SNEGSKA (reference sequence). V shed 6 bases and J shed 4 bases, with 24 bases lying between them. The CDR3 DNA reads TGCAGTGCCAACCCAACAGAGGGCCTGATGAGAGAGACCCAGTACTTC. This gives the protein CSANPTEGLMRETQYF.

The chain couples TRBV7-9 to TRBJ1-6; D remains ambiguous. Germline V gene data show CDR1 as SEHNR and CDR2 as FQNEAQ (reference sequence). V was clipped by 4 bases and J by 14 bases, with 18 bases between them. CDR3 length: 14 residues. The CDR3 reads CASSSRGRVESLHF. The CDR3 DNA follows: TGTGCCAGCAGCTCACGTGGACGGGTTGAATCCCTCCACTTT. Together with reference TRBV7-9 and TRBJ1-6, the CDR3 gives the full variable domain: DTGVSQNPRHKITKRGQNVTFRCDPISEHNRLYWYRQTLGQGPEFLTYFQNEAQLEKSRLLSDRFSAERPKGSFSTLEIQRTEQGDSAMYLCASSSRGRVESLHFGNGTRLTVT.

This clonotype was counted once. This sequence joins TRBV7-9 and TRBJ2-7, with 7 bases that match TRBD1. Germline V gene sequence: CDR1 SEHNR, CDR2 FQNEAQ (reference sequence). CDR3 length equals 15 residues. V lost 5 bases to trimming and J lost 6 bases; unmatched junction nucleotides: 13. In nucleotides, the CDR3 is TGTGCCAGCAGCGCCCCAGGGGGTGGGTTTGGCGAGCAGTACTTC. This codes for CASSAPGGGFGEQYF.

The chain carries TRBV7-3 and TRBJ1-6; TRBD1 matches 7 bases. The CDR3 has 14 amino acids. Germline trimming cut 6 bases from V and 10 bases from J; bases unmatched to any gene: 9. The germline V gene encodes CDR1 SGHTA and CDR2 FQGTGA. The CDR3 here is CASSPGGPFSPLHF. The CDR3 nucleotides are TGTGCCAGCAGTCCAGGGGGTCCCTTCTCACCCCTCCACTTT.

The chain carries TRBV30 and TRBJ1-5; D remains unclear. The CDR3 extends over 13 amino acids. Per the germline V gene, CDR1 is GTSNPN and CDR2 is SVGIG (reference sequence). The V end lost 2 bases, the J end lost 2 bases, and 7 bases lay between the germline ends. The CDR3 DNA reads TGTGCCTGGAGTTCTGGGGGCAATCAGCCCCAGCATTTT. Protein: CAWSSGGNQPQHF.

V gene TRBV7-2 combines with J gene TRBJ1-3, with a weak D call TRBD1 (5 bases). V lost 0 bases and J 3 bases, leaving 9 bases between the germline ends. Germline loops: CDR1 SGHTA, CDR2 FQGNSA. The CDR3 is 15 residues long. DNA for the CDR3: TGTGCCAGCAGCTTAGCGGCAGGGAGTGGAAACACCATATATTTT. It translates to CASSLAAGSGNTIYF.

The rearrangement uses TRBV5-4 and TRBJ2-3; 9 bases agree with TRBD1. Germline-derived CDR1 and CDR2 are SGHNT and YYREEE (reference sequence). This CDR3 spans 14 amino acids. J was trimmed by 5 bases and V by 4 bases; bases with no gene match: 5. The CDR3: CASSPGQGKDTQYF. The CDR3 DNA reads TGTGCCAGCAGCCCGGGACAGGGAAAAGATACGCAGTATTTT.

The V call is TRBV12-3 or TRBV12-4, the J call TRBJ1-2, with D perhaps matching TRBD1 (5 bases). The CDR3 length is 13 residues. Trimming cost V 2 bases and J 10 bases, with 14 bases left between them. The CDR3 is CASSLRVDSTYTF. CDR3 DNA: TGTGCCAGCAGTTTACGGGTCGACAGTACCTACACCTTC.

In nucleotides, the CDR3 is TGTGCCAGCAGCAGAGGCCGGGGGCACACAGATACGCAGTATTTT. Amino acids: CASSRGRGHTDTQYF. V is TRBV21-1 and J is TRBJ2-3; the table's TRBD1 call for D was not verified on the DNA. TRBV21-1 is a pseudogene. The CDR3 is 15 amino acids.

The chain links TRBV29-1 to TRBJ1-1, with D possibly being TRBD1 (5 bases). The CDR3 extends over 11 amino acids. CDR1 is SQVTM, CDR2 ANQGSEA, per germline. The V end was cut by 5 bases, the J end by 5 bases, with 9 bases between. The CDR3 spells CSVCRETEAFF. The CDR3 DNA follows: TGCAGCGTTTGCAGGGAAACTGAAGCTTTCTTT.

V and J are TRBV27 and TRBJ1-5, with TRBD1 identical over 9 bases. Germline CDR1 reads MNHEY; CDR2 reads SMNVEV (reference sequence). Trimming took 4 bases from V and 2 from J; bases not matched to a gene: 3. The length of the CDR3 is 15 residues. For the CDR3, the DNA is TGTGCCAGCAGTTACGGGACAGGGCGCAATCAGCCCCAGCATTTT. This codes for CASSYGTGRNQPQHF.

This rearrangement joins TRBV7-3 to TRBJ2-7, with 7 positions matching TRBD2. The CDR3 totals 13 residues. The germline gives CDR1 SGHTA, CDR2 FQGTGA. V lost 2 bases to trimming and J lost 5 bases; unmatched junction nucleotides: 3. This CDR3 is CASSLQGGHEQYF. DNA for the CDR3: TGTGCCAGCAGCTTACAGGGAGGGCACGAGCAGTACTTC.

The chain carries TRBV9 and TRBJ1-1, with D uncertain. The V gene's germline CDR1 is SGDLS and CDR2 YYNGEE. V lost 3 bases, J lost 2 bases, and 8 bases lay in between. The CDR3 extends over 13 amino acids. The CDR3 is CASSGRRNTEAFF. The CDR3 nucleotides are TGTGCCAGCAGCGGAAGGCGTAACACTGAAGCTTTCTTT.